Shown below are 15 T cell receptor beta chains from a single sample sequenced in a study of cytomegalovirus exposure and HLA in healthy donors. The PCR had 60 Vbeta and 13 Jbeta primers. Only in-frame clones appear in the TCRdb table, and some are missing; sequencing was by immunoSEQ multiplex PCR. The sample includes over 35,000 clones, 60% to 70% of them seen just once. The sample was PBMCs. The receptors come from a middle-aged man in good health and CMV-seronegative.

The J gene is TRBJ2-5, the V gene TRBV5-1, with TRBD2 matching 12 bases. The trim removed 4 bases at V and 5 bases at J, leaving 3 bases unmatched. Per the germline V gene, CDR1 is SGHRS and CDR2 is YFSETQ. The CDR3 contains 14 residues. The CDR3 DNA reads TGCGCCAGCAGCCCGACTAGCGGGGGTGAGACCCAGTACTTC. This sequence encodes CASSPTSGGETQYF.

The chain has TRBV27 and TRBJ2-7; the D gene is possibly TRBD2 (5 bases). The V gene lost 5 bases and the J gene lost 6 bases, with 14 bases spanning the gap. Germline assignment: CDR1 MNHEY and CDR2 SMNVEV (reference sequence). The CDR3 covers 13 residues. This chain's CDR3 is CASSPSRGPEQYF. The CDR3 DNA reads TGTGCCAGCAGTCCCTCCCGCGGGCCCGAGCAGTACTTC.

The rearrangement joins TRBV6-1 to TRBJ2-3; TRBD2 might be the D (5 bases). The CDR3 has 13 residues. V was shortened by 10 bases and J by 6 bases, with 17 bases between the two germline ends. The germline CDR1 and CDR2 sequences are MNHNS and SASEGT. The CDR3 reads CATLPRGHDTQYF. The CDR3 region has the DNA TGTGCCACCCTTCCCCGGGGTCACGATACGCAGTATTTT.

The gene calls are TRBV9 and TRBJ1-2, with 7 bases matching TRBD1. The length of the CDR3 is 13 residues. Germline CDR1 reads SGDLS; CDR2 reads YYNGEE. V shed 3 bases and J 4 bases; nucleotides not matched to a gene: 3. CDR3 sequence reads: CASSGQGSYGYTF. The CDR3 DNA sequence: TGTGCCAGCAGCGGACAGGGCAGCTATGGCTACACCTTC.

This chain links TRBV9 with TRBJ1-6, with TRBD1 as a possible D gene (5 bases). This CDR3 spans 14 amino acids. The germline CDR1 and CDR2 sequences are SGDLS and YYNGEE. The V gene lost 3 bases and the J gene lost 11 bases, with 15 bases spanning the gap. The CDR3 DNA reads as TGTGCCAGCAGCGCTGGCAGGGTTTCTGCACCCCTCCACTTT. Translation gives CASSAGRVSAPLHF.

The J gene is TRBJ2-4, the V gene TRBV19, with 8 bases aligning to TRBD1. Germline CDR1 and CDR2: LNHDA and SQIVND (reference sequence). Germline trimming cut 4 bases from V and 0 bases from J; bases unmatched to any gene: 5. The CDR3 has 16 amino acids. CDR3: CASSRLRGQAKNIQYF. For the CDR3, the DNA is TGTGCCAGTAGTAGGCTCAGGGGGCAAGCCAAAAACATTCAGTACTTC. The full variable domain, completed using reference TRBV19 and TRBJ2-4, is DGGITQSPKYLFRKEGQNVTLSCEQNLNHDAMYWYRQDPGQGLRLIYYSQIVNDFQKGDIAEGYSVSREKKESFPLTVTSAQKNPTAFYLCASSRLRGQAKNIQYFGAGTRLSVL.

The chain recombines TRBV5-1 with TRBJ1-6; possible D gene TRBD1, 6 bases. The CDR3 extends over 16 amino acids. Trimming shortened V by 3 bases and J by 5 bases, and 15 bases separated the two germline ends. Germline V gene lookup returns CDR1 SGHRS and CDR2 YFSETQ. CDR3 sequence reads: CASSSGQTGNNSPLHF. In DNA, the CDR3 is TGCGCCAGCAGCTCGGGTCAAACAGGGAATAATTCACCCCTCCACTTT.

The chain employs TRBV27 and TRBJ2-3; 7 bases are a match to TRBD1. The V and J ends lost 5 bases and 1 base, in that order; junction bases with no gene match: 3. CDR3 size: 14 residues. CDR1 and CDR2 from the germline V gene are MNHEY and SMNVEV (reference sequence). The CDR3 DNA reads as TGTGCCAGCAGTACGACAGGGCGCACAGATACGCAGTATTTT. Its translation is CASSTTGRTDTQYF.

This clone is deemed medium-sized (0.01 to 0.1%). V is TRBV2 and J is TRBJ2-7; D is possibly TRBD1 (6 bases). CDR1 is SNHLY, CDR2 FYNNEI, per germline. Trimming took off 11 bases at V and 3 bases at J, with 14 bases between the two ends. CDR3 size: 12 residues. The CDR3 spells CAGDRFHYEQYF. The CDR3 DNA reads TGTGCCGGCGACAGGTTCCACTACGAGCAGTACTTC.

The DNA for the CDR3 is TGTGCCAGTAGTATAAGACGGGGGATGTACGAGCAGTACTTC. It specifies CASSIRRGMYEQYF. The chain combines TRBV19 with TRBJ2-7; TRBD2 is a possible D gene (6 bases). The germline CDR1 and CDR2 sequences are LNHDA and SQIVND (reference sequence). This CDR3 has 14 residues. V lost 2 bases to trimming and J lost 4 bases, with 12 bases between them.

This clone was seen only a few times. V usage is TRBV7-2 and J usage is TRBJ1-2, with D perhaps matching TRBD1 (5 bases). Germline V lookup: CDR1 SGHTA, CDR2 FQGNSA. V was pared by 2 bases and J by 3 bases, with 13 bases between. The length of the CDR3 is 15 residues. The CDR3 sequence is CASSLSSGGDYGYTF. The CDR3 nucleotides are TGTGCCAGCAGCTTATCGTCTGGGGGGGACTATGGCTACACCTTC.

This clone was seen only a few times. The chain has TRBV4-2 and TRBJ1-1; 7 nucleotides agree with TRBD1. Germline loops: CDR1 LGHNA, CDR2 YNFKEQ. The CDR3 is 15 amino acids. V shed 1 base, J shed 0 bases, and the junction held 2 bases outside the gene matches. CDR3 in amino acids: CASSQGDSMNTEAFF. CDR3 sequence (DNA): TGTGCCAGCAGCCAAGGGGACAGCATGAACACTGAAGCTTTCTTT.

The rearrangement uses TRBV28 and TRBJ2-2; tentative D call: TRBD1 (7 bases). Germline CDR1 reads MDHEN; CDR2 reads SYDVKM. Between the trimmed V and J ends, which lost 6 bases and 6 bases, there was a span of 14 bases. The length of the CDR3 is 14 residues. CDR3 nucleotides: TGTGCCAGCAGGCGGGACACAGGGGCCGGGGAGCTGTTTTTT. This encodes CASRRDTGAGELFF.

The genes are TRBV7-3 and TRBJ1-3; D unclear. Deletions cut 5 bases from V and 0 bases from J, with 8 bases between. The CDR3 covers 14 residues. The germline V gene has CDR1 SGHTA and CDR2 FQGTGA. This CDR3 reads CASSPAISGNTIYF. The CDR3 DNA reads TGTGCCAGCAGCCCTGCTATCTCTGGAAACACCATATATTTT. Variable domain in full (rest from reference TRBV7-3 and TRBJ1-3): GAGVSQTPSNKVTEKGKYVELRCDPISGHTALYWYRQSLGQGPEFLIYFQGTGAADDSGLPNDRFFAVRPEGSVSTLKIQRTERGDSAVYLCASSPAISGNTIYFGEGSWLTVV.

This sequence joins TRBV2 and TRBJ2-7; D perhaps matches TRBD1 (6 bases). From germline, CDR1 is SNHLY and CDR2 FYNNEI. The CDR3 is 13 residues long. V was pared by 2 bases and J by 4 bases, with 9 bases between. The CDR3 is CASSERRGYEQYF. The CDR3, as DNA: TGTGCCAGCAGTGAACGCAGGGGATACGAGCAGTACTTC.